These 18 T cell receptor beta chains came from one sample sequenced in a study of T cell repertoires in cytomegalovirus infection. The antigens of these receptors remain unknown. TCRdb processed the reads anew with MiXCR; each CDR3 protein has one entry. The repertoire holds about 900,000 distinct CDR3 sequences, with approximately 32% as singletons. The source material was cultured CD8+ T cells from PBMCs, sampled from culture after CMV antigen stimulation. The receptors were gathered from a human donor in good health (CMV status not recorded). Some clones in this sample may be carry-over from other donors' samples.

The chain uses TRBV20-1 and TRBJ1-6; D is possibly TRBD1 (5 bases). This CDR3 contains 15 residues. Germline CDR1 reads DFQATT; CDR2 reads SNEGSKA (reference sequence). The germline V and J ends were trimmed by 6 bases and 6 bases, with 18 bases remaining between them. The CDR3 DNA sequence: TGCAGTGCGCGGACACCACAAGTCTCTAATTCACCCCTCCACTTT. Protein product: CSARTPQVSNSPLHF.

Only a few counts were recorded for this clonotype. V usage is TRBV12-3 or TRBV12-4 and J usage is TRBJ1-2; D possibly corresponds to TRBD1 (5 bases). CDR3 length: 14 residues. The V end was cut by 5 bases, the J end by 10 bases, with 20 bases between. The CDR3 DNA follows: TGTGCCAGCAGTCCTTGGAGGGACCCTACGATCTACACCTTC. Translation gives CASSPWRDPTIYTF.

This clonotype was counted only a few times. The rearrangement joins TRBV29-1 to TRBJ1-1, with a weak D call TRBD1 (5 bases). The germline gives CDR1 SQVTM, CDR2 ANQGSEA. CDR3 length equals 12 residues. Trimming removed 4 bases from V and 4 bases from J, with 10 bases in between. This CDR3 reads CSVGRDGTEAFF. CDR3 nucleotide sequence: TGCAGCGTTGGCCGGGACGGCACTGAAGCTTTCTTT.

This clonotype was recorded only once. This is likely a read error, given that the CDR3 carries no conserved phenylalanine or tryptophan at its end. It is unclear where the CDR3 begins or ends on the DNA, so no DNA is shown, and the CDR3 is as TCRdb lists it. The chain uses TRBV9 and TRBJ1-2. CDR1 is SGDLS and CDR2 is YYNGEE in the germline V gene. The CDR3 extends over 11 residues, inclusive of both ends. CDR3 in amino acids: CASSALSHPSL.

This clonotype was observed once. This rearrangement joins TRBV10-3 to TRBJ2-1, with TRBD1 identical over 7 bases. The germline V gene has CDR1 ENHRY and CDR2 SYGVKD. CDR3 size: 11 residues. V shed 4 bases, J shed 12 bases, and the junction held 3 bases outside the gene matches. DNA of the CDR3: TGTGCCATCAGTGTTAGACAGGGGCAGTTCTTC. Its translation: CAISVRQGQFF.

In this sample, this clonotype turned up a few times. The chain links TRBV6-1 to TRBJ2-7; D is undetermined. This CDR3 is 13 amino acids long. Germline CDR1 and CDR2: MNHNS and SASEGT. V lost 3 bases and J lost 3, with 9 bases in between. The CDR3 loop is CASSDGSLYEQYF. The CDR3 DNA reads as TGTGCCAGCAGTGACGGATCTCTCTACGAGCAGTACTTC.

V usage is TRBV4-1 and J usage is TRBJ1-2; D not certain. Looked up from germline, CDR1 is MGHRA and CDR2 is YSYEKL. CDR3 length: 16 amino acids. V lost 0 bases and J 4 bases, leaving 15 bases between the germline ends. CDR3 amino acids: CASSQDEAVSVYGYTF. CDR3 DNA: TGCGCCAGCAGCCAAGATGAGGCGGTTTCGGTCTATGGCTACACCTTC.

This clonotype was picked up a small number of times. The chain is built from TRBV4-1 and TRBJ1-1; tentatively, D is TRBD1 (6 bases). The CDR3 totals 15 residues. The V and J ends lost 3 bases and 1 base respectively, with 12 bases between them. Germline V lookup: CDR1 MGHRA, CDR2 YSYEKL. CDR3 loop: CASSHAGTSNTEAFF. The CDR3 DNA reads as TGCGCCAGCAGCCATGCCGGGACATCGAACACTGAAGCTTTCTTT.

The V gene is TRBV6-2 or TRBV6-3, the J gene TRBJ2-5; a possible D gene is TRBD1 (6 bases). The CDR3 has 15 amino acids. V was cut by 4 bases and J by 2 bases, with 14 bases left in between. The germline gives CDR1 MNHEY, CDR2 SVGEGT. The DNA for the CDR3 is TGTGCCAGCAGTTTTACAGGGTATGGACAAGAGACCCAGTACTTC. Its protein product is CASSFTGYGQETQYF.

The sample holds a few counts of this clonotype. The chain uses TRBV7-9 and TRBJ2-2; TRBD1 might be the D (6 bases). The germline V gene encodes CDR1 SEHNR and CDR2 FQNEAQ (reference sequence). The CDR3 extends over 15 amino acids. V was pared by 5 bases and J by 1 base, with 11 bases between. The CDR3 sequence is CASSVADRNTGELFF. The CDR3 region has the DNA TGTGCCAGCAGCGTCGCGGACAGGAACACCGGGGAGCTGTTTTTT. Drawing the rest from reference TRBV7-9 and TRBJ2-2, the complete variable domain is DTGVSQNPRHKITKRGQNVTFRCDPISEHNRLYWYRQTLGQGPEFLTYFQNEAQLEKSRLLSDRFSAERPKGSFSTLEIQRTEQGDSAMYLCASSVADRNTGELFFGEGSRLTVL.

V is TRBV4-1 and J is TRBJ2-5; 14 nucleotides match TRBD2. Germline V gene lookup returns CDR1 MGHRA and CDR2 YSYEKL. Trimming cost V 1 base and J 5 bases; bases outside gene matches: 12. This CDR3 has 19 residues. As DNA, the CDR3 is TGCGCCAGCAGCCAAGTTTTCGGACTAGCGGGGGGAAGTGGGGAGACCCAGTACTTC. As protein: CASSQVFGLAGGSGETQYF.

This chain uses TRBV7-9 with TRBJ1-5; tentatively, D is TRBD1 (6 bases). The germline V and J ends were trimmed by 1 base and 3 bases, with 10 bases remaining between them. The CDR3 sequence is 15 residues long. Germline CDR1 reads SEHNR; CDR2 reads FQNEAQ (reference sequence). The CDR3 nucleotides read TGTGCCAGCAGCTTAGGGACAGAAATCAATCAGCCCCAGCATTTT. Residues: CASSLGTEINQPQHF.

V gene TRBV6-6 combines with J gene TRBJ2-2, with D possibly matching TRBD2 (5 bases). The germline V gene encodes CDR1 MNHNY and CDR2 SVGAGI (reference sequence). The CDR3 is 16 amino acids. Deletions cut 6 bases from V and 1 base from J, with 15 bases between. The CDR3 bases are TGTGCCAGCAGCTCCGGGGTTAGCGAGAACACCGGGGAGCTGTTTTTT. Translating it yields CASSSGVSENTGELFF.

In this sample, this clonotype turned up a few times. The chain employs TRBV7-9 and TRBJ2-5; maybe TRBD2 (5 bases). CDR3 length equals 14 residues. Germline CDR1 is SEHNR and CDR2 is FQNEAQ (reference sequence). Trimming cost V 5 bases and J 5 bases, with 15 bases left between them. CDR3 region: CASSPLGSRETQYF. The DNA of the CDR3 is TGTGCCAGCAGCCCCCTAGGGAGCAGGGAGACCCAGTACTTC. The whole variable domain, remainder taken from reference TRBV7-9 and TRBJ2-5, is DTGVSQNPRHKITKRGQNVTFRCDPISEHNRLYWYRQTLGQGPEFLTYFQNEAQLEKSRLLSDRFSAERPKGSFSTLEIQRTEQGDSAMYLCASSPLGSRETQYFGPGTRLLVL.

V is TRBV19 and J is TRBJ2-7, with D possibly matching TRBD2 (6 bases). Germline V gene lookup returns CDR1 LNHDA and CDR2 SQIVND (reference sequence). The V and J ends lost 9 bases and 0 bases respectively, with 18 bases between them. CDR3 length: 15 amino acids. The CDR3: CARLRGAYGSYEQYV. The CDR3, as DNA: TGTGCCAGACTCCGCGGGGCATACGGCTCCTACGAGCAGTACGTC.

The table lists this clonotype with a few counts. The rearrangement links TRBV11-2 to TRBJ2-2, with unresolved D. This CDR3 has 11 amino acids. Germline-derived CDR1 and CDR2 are SGHAT and FQNNGV. V lost 4 bases and J 9 bases, leaving 6 bases between the germline ends. The CDR3 here is CASSSSRELFF. CDR3 nucleotides: TGTGCCAGCAGCTCAAGCCGGGAGCTGTTTTTT.

This clonotype was seen a handful of times. The V call is TRBV7-9, the J call TRBJ1-2; D is unresolved. V was pared by 5 bases and J by 5 bases, with 15 bases between. Germline V gene data show CDR1 as SEHNR and CDR2 as FQNEAQ (reference sequence). The CDR3 extends over 14 amino acids. The CDR3 protein is CASSPQPNVYGYTF. The CDR3 DNA reads TGTGCCAGCAGCCCCCAGCCGAACGTTTATGGCTACACCTTC.

This clonotype was counted between two and nine times. This rearrangement joins TRBV7-4 to TRBJ2-1; 9 nucleotides align to TRBD2. With V trimmed by 2 bases and J by 5 bases, 7 bases remained unmatched. Germline V gene data show CDR1 as SGHVT and CDR2 as SQSDAQ. CDR3 length equals 16 residues. Written as DNA, the CDR3 is TGTGCCAGCAGCTTAATGCGGGGGGGTTCCAACAATGAGCAGTTCTTC. Translating it yields CASSLMRGGSNNEQFF.